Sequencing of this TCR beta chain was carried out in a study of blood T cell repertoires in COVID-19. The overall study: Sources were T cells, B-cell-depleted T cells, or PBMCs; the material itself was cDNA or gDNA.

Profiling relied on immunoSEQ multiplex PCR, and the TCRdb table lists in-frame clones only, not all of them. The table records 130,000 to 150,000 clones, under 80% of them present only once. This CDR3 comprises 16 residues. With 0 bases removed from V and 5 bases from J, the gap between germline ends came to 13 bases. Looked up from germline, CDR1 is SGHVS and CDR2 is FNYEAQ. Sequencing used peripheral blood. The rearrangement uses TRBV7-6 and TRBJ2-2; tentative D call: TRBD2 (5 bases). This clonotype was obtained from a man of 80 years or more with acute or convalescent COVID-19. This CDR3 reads CASSLARASGTGELFF. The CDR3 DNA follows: TGTGCCAGCAGCTTAGCGAGAGCTTCGGGGACCGGGGAGCTGTTTTTT.